These 23 T cell receptor beta chains originate from one sample sequenced in a study of CD8 T cells in ankylosing spondylitis. TCRdb reprocessed the 5' RACE reads with MiXCR, giving one entry per CDR3 protein. This sample has under 300,000 distinct CDR3 sequences, with approximately 12% found just once. Sequencing was carried out using blood, either unsorted or a sorted T cell fraction (not recorded which). These receptors originate from a male donor with ankylosing spondylitis or in good health (not recorded which).

This clonotype has ten or more counts. V usage is TRBV12-3 or TRBV12-4 and J usage is TRBJ2-3; D is uncertain. This CDR3 is 15 amino acids long. V lost 3 bases and J 4 bases, leaving 14 bases between the germline ends. CDR3: CASSFLGKVPDTQYF. The CDR3 coding sequence is TGTGCCAGCAGTTTCCTGGGGAAGGTCCCAGATACGCAGTATTTT.

This clonotype was seen at least ten times. The chain links TRBV5-1 to TRBJ2-7; D gene unclear. The CDR3 has 13 residues. Trimming took 0 bases from V and 3 from J, leaving 7 bases between them. The V gene's germline CDR1 is SGHRS and CDR2 YFSETQ. CDR3 loop: CASSLALDYEQYF. DNA of the CDR3: TGCGCCAGCAGCTTGGCCCTGGACTACGAGCAGTACTTC. Variable domain in full (rest from reference TRBV5-1 and TRBJ2-7): KAGVTQTPRYLIKTRGQQVTLSCSPISGHRSVSWYQQTPGQGLQFLFEYFSETQRNKGNFPGRFSGRQFSNSRSEMNVSTLELGDSALYLCASSLALDYEQYFGPGTRLTVT.

This clonotype was detected many times. J is TRBJ1-1 and V is TRBV4-1; D call uncertain. With 4 bases removed from V and 3 bases from J, the gap between germline ends came to 9 bases. The CDR3 is 13 residues long. The germline gives CDR1 MGHRA, CDR2 YSYEKL. Written as DNA, the CDR3 is TGCGCCAGCAGCCGAGGGTCCTACACTGAAGCTTTCTTT. It translates to CASSRGSYTEAFF.

Ten or more counts support this clonotype. The chain is built from TRBV7-8 and TRBJ2-1; 8 bases fit TRBD1. Germline V gene sequence: CDR1 SGHVS, CDR2 FQNEAQ. With 5 bases clipped from V and 2 bases from J, the junction kept 11 bases outside the gene matches. The CDR3 loop spans 17 amino acids. The chain's CDR3 is CASSPTTGAYPYNEQFF. CDR3 nucleotide sequence: TGTGCCAGCAGCCCAACGACAGGGGCGTACCCCTACAATGAGCAGTTCTTC.

The sample holds many counts of this clonotype. CDR3 region: CSAQSSGGETQYF. The CDR3 DNA sequence: TGCAGCGCTCAGTCTAGCGGGGGTGAGACCCAGTACTTC. The V call is TRBV29-1, the J call TRBJ2-5; 10 nucleotides agree with TRBD2. Germline assignment: CDR1 SQVTM and CDR2 ANQGSEA. The CDR3 covers 13 residues. The V segment lost 7 bases and the J segment 5 bases; nucleotides outside the gene matches: 7.

The V and J genes are TRBV7-6 and TRBJ2-1; 12 bases line up with TRBD1. The CDR3 sequence is 18 residues long. Germline V gene sequence: CDR1 SGHVS, CDR2 FNYEAQ. V lost 5 bases, J lost 7 bases, and 15 bases stayed unmatched. CDR3 coding DNA: TGTGCCAGCAGCCCAAGGACTTCCGGGACAGGGGGCGAGAATGAGCAGTTCTTC. Translating gives CASSPRTSGTGGENEQFF.

In this sample, this clonotype turned up many times. This chain links TRBV5-1 with TRBJ2-3, with TRBD2 identical over 9 bases. The J segment lost 5 bases and the V segment lost 7 bases, leaving 2 bases of the junction unmatched. The germline V gene has CDR1 SGHRS and CDR2 YFSETQ. The CDR3 contains 12 residues. The CDR3 here is CASGREGDTQYF. The CDR3 DNA sequence: TGCGCCAGCGGGCGGGAGGGAGATACGCAGTATTTT.

This clonotype was seen a handful of times. The rearrangement links TRBV7-9 to TRBJ2-1, with D possibly TRBD1 on 5 matching bases. CDR1 is SEHNR and CDR2 is FQNEAQ in the germline V gene (reference sequence). CDR3 length: 14 amino acids. V gave up 2 bases and J gave up 7 bases, with 12 bases separating them. CDR3: CASSLSSGLNEQFF. The CDR3 DNA is TGTGCCAGCAGCTTAAGTTCAGGGCTGAATGAGCAGTTCTTC.

This clonotype was counted at least ten times. The V and J genes are TRBV5-1 and TRBJ1-2, with D perhaps matching TRBD1 (5 bases). Trimming removed 3 bases from V and 1 base from J, with 10 bases in between. The CDR3 runs 14 residues. CDR1 and CDR2 (germline): SGHRS, YFSETQ. The CDR3 reads CASSSGPDNYGYTF. The DNA of the CDR3 is TGCGCCAGCAGCTCGGGACCTGATAACTATGGCTACACCTTC.

This clonotype was recorded many times. The chain carries TRBV5-1 and TRBJ2-7; TRBD2 agrees at 12 bases. Germline assignment: CDR1 SGHRS and CDR2 YFSETQ. The J segment lost 5 bases and the V segment lost 2 bases, leaving 20 bases of the junction unmatched. The CDR3 is 20 residues long. The CDR3 region is CASSLTTGIRASGGADEQYF. Here the CDR3 DNA reads TGCGCCAGCAGCTTAACCACAGGGATCCGAGCTAGCGGGGGGGCCGACGAGCAGTACTTC.

This clonotype came up many times. V usage is TRBV24-1 and J usage is TRBJ2-7, with TRBD2 matching over 7 bases. The CDR3 is 16 amino acids. Germline V CDR1 and CDR2: KGHDR, SFDVKD. With V trimmed by 4 bases and J by 4 bases, 12 bases remained unmatched. The CDR3 sequence: CATSDSRDGLGYEQYF. DNA of the CDR3: TGTGCCACCAGTGACTCCCGGGACGGACTAGGGTACGAGCAGTACTTC.

This clonotype was found many times. V and J are TRBV7-3 and TRBJ2-1; 9 bases are a match to TRBD2. The CDR3 runs to 18 residues. V shed 4 bases and J 7 bases; nucleotides not matched to a gene: 17. The germline V gene encodes CDR1 SGHTA and CDR2 FQGTGA. CDR3 protein: CASSSEPQGAGGRNEQFF. CDR3 DNA sequence: TGTGCCAGCAGCTCGGAACCCCAGGGAGCGGGGGGTCGTAATGAGCAGTTCTTC.

Only one count was recorded for this clonotype. The chain uses TRBV6-5 and TRBJ2-4, with D perhaps TRBD1 or TRBD2 (5 bases each). The length of the CDR3 is 15 residues. Looked up from germline, CDR1 is MNHEY and CDR2 is SVGAGI. Trimming left V 0 bases short and J 0 bases short, with 6 bases between. CDR3 in amino acids: CASSYSRGAKNIQYF. DNA of the CDR3: TGTGCCAGCAGTTACTCGAGGGGAGCCAAAAACATTCAGTACTTC.

This clonotype was observed a handful of times. The V gene is TRBV29-1, the J gene TRBJ2-7, with 8 positions matching TRBD2. The CDR3 totals 13 residues. V dropped 4 bases and J dropped 2; count of bases not matched to a gene: 4. Germline V gene lookup returns CDR1 SQVTM and CDR2 ANQGSEA. CDR3 residues: CSVGAGGPYEQYF. The CDR3, as DNA: TGCAGCGTTGGGGCGGGAGGTCCCTACGAGCAGTACTTC.

J is TRBJ2-6 and V is TRBV28, with D uncertain. This CDR3 has 17 residues. V shed 8 bases and J shed 4 bases, with 21 bases lying between them. Germline V gives CDR1 MDHEN, CDR2 SYDVKM. CDR3 amino acids: CASARVSNLAGANVLTF. The CDR3 DNA follows: TGTGCCAGCGCCCGGGTCTCCAACCTGGCCGGGGCCAACGTCCTGACTTTC.

The V gene is TRBV7-9, the J gene TRBJ2-7; 8 bases are shared with TRBD1. Germline loops: CDR1 SEHNR, CDR2 FQNEAQ (reference sequence). V trimming: 4 bases; J trimming: 3 bases; junction bases outside the gene matches: 8. The CDR3 is made up of 15 amino acids. The CDR3 here is CASSSPRTGYYEQYF. As DNA, the CDR3 is TGTGCCAGCAGCTCACCCCGGACAGGGTACTACGAGCAGTACTTC.

At least ten counts were recorded for this clonotype. The genes are TRBV29-1 and TRBJ2-7; D is unresolved. The CDR3 runs to 11 residues. Germline V gives CDR1 SQVTM, CDR2 ANQGSEA. The V end was cut by 2 bases, the J end by 6 bases, with 8 bases between. CDR3 DNA sequence: TGCAGCGTTGAAACTCCCGGCGAGCAGTACTTC. It encodes CSVETPGEQYF.

This clonotype was detected only a few times. This chain uses TRBV29-1 with TRBJ2-7; 8 bases fit TRBD1. This CDR3 comprises 12 residues. Trimming took 7 bases from V and 6 from J; bases not matched to a gene: 8. The germline gives CDR1 SQVTM, CDR2 ANQGSEA. The CDR3 DNA follows: TGCAGCGAGGAGACAGGGGCCAGCGAGCAGTACTTC. It encodes CSEETGASEQYF.

This clonotype was seen more than once but under ten times. This chain uses TRBV18 with TRBJ1-4; 7 positions match TRBD1. Germline-derived CDR1 and CDR2 are KGHSH and LQKENI. V gave up 5 bases and J gave up 7 bases; unmatched junction bases: 4. The CDR3 has 13 amino acids. The CDR3 is CASSDGTAEKLFF. CDR3 bases: TGTGCCAGCTCAGACGGGACAGCTGAAAAACTGTTTTTT.

This clonotype was counted between two and nine times. The chain joins TRBV7-2 to TRBJ2-1; TRBD1 or TRBD2 may be the D gene (5 bases each). The germline V gene encodes CDR1 SGHTA and CDR2 FQGNSA. Trimming took off 7 bases at V and 7 bases at J, with 17 bases between the two ends. There are 14 residues in the CDR3. The DNA of the CDR3 is TGTGCCAGCAATCGGGACGTCGGCAGGAATGAGCAGTTCTTC. It yields the protein CASNRDVGRNEQFF.

This clonotype was counted ten times or more. V gene TRBV20-1 combines with J gene TRBJ2-1; unclear D gene. Per the germline V gene, CDR1 is DFQATT and CDR2 is SNEGSKA (reference sequence). V lost 7 bases to trimming and J lost 2 bases, with 9 bases between them. The CDR3 spans 12 residues. DNA for the CDR3: TGCAGTGTAGTGTACACCTACAATGAGCAGTTCTTC. As protein: CSVVYTYNEQFF.

This clonotype was seen repeatedly, ten times or more. The chain combines TRBV12-3 or TRBV12-4 with TRBJ1-1, with D uncertain. With 7 bases removed from V and 5 bases from J, the gap between germline ends came to 14 bases. This CDR3 has 13 residues. The CDR3 region is CASTREGMTEAFF. The DNA of the CDR3 is TGTGCCAGCACCCGGGAGGGTATGACTGAAGCTTTCTTT.

In its sample, this clonotype was seen many times. The chain combines TRBV29-1 with TRBJ1-1; 10 nucleotides align to TRBD1. The germline V gene encodes CDR1 SQVTM and CDR2 ANQGSEA. The CDR3 is 14 residues long. J was trimmed by 5 bases and V by 6 bases; bases with no gene match: 9. The CDR3 spells CSVRQTGGGTEAFF. DNA of the CDR3: TGCAGCGTCCGCCAGACAGGGGGCGGGACTGAAGCTTTCTTT.